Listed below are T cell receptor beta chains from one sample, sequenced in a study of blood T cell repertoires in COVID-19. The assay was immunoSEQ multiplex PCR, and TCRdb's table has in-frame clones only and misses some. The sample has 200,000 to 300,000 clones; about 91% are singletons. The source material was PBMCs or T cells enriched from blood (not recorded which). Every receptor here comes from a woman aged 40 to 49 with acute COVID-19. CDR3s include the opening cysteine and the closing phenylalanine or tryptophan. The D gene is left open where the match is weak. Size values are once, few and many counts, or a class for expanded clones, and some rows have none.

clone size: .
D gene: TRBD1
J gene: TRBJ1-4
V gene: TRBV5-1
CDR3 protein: CASSTGQGNEKLFF
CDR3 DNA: TGCGCCAGCAGCACGGGACAGGGAAATGAAAAACTGTTTTTT

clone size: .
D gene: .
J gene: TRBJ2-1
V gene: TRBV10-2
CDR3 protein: CASSEPRKAGQYNEQFF
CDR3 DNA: TGCGCCAGCAGTGAGCCCCGAAAAGCGGGCCAATACAATGAGCAGTTCTTC

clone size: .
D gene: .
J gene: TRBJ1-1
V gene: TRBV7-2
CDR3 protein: CASSLVAGRDAFF
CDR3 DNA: TGTGCCAGCAGCTTAGTAGCGGGGAGAGACGCTTTCTTT

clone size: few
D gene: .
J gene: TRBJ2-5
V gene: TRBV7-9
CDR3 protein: CASSLARSFQETQYF
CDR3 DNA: TGTGCCAGCAGCTTAGCGCGAAGCTTTCAAGAGACCCAGTACTTC

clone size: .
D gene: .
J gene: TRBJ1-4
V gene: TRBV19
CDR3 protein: CASSTTLRDSDREKLFF
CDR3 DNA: TGTGCCAGTAGTACTACCCTCCGGGACTCTGATCGGGAAAAACTGTTTTTT

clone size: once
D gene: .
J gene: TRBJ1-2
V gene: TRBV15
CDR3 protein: CATSREAGRAGYTF
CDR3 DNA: TGTGCCACCAGCAGAGAAGCAGGGAGGGCTGGCTACACCTTC

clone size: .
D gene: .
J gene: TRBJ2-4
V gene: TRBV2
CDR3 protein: CASSAGQLAKNIQYF
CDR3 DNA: TGTGCCAGCAGTGCAGGACAGTTAGCCAAAAACATTCAGTACTTC

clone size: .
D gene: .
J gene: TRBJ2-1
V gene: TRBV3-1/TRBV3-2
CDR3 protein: CASSQDCGFSYNEQFF
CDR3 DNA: TGTGCCAGCAGCCAAGATTGCGGGTTCTCCTACAATGAGCAGTTCTTC

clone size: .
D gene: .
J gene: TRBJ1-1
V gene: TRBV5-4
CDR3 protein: CASRIEVGDTEAFF
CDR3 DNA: TGTGCCAGCCGGATAGAGGTTGGAGACACTGAAGCTTTCTTT

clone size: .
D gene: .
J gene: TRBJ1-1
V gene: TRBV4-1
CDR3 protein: CASTSGMNTEAFF
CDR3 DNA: TGCGCCAGCACGAGCGGCATGAACACTGAAGCTTTCTTT

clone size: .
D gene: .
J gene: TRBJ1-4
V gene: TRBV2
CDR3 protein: CASSDGGGGRAF
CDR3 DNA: TGTGCCAGCAGTGATGGCGGGGGGGGCAGGGCTTTT

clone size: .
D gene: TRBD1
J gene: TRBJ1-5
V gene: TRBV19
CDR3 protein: CASSTNPRTGSSNQPQHF
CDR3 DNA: TGTGCCAGTAGTACCAACCCCCGGACAGGGTCTAGCAATCAGCCCCAGCATTTT

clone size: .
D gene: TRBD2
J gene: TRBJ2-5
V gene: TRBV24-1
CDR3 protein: CATSDFQREGLMETQYF
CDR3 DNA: TGTGCCACCAGTGATTTCCAGCGGGAGGGCCTAATGGAGACCCAGTACTTC

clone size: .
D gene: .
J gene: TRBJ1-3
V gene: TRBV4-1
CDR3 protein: CASSLFPGSGNTIYF
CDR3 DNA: TGCGCCAGCAGCCTTTTCCCGGGGTCTGGAAACACCATATATTTT

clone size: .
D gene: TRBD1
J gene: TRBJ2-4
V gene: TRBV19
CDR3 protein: CASSIGTGGPIVRNIQYF
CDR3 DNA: TGTGCCAGTAGTATAGGGACAGGGGGCCCAATTGTTAGAAACATTCAGTACTTC

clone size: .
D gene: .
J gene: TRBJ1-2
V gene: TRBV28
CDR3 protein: CASSLGASDYGYTF
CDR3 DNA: TGTGCCAGCAGTTTAGGGGCGAGCGACTATGGCTACACCTTC

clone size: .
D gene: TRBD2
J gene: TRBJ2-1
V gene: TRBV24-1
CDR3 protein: CATPLGEGSVISNEQFF
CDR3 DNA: TGTGCCACACCTCTCGGGGAGGGAAGTGTTATATCAAATGAGCAGTTCTTC

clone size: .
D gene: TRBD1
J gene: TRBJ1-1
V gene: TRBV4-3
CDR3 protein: CASSQNTGGTEAFF
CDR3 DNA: TGCGCCAGCAGCCAAAATACAGGGGGCACTGAAGCTTTCTTT

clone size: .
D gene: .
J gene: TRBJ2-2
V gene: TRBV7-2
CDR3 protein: CASSFLANTGELFF
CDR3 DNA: TGTGCCAGCAGCTTTCTTGCGAACACCGGGGAGCTGTTTTTT

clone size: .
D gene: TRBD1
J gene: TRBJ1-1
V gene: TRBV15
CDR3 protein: CATSLDRGRPNTEAFF
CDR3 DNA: TGTGCCACCAGCTTAGACAGGGGGCGGCCGAACACTGAAGCTTTCTTT

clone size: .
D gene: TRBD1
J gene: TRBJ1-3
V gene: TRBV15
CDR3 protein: CATSQGGSGNTIYF
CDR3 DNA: TGTGCCACCAGCCAGGGGGGCTCTGGAAACACCATATATTTT

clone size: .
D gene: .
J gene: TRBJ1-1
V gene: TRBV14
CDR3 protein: CASSQGPGGTEAFF
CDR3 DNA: TGTGCCAGCAGCCAGGGACCGGGAGGGACTGAAGCTTTCTTT

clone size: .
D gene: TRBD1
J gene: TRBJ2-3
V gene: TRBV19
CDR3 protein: CAISTGITDTQYF
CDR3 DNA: TGTGCCATCTCGACAGGGATTACAGATACGCAGTATTTT